The 3 T cell receptor beta chains presented below share a single source sample, sequenced in a study of T cells in Graves' hyperthyroidism and ophthalmopathy (dated by TCRdb to the late 2010s). The library was prepared using multiplex PCR. TCRdb names Illumina HiSeq 2000 as the instrument used. The TCR beta CDR3 regions were amplified from the RNA transcripts. The TCR CDR3 was subjected to a first round of RT-PCR using the HTBI primer set and the Qiagen OneStep RT-PCR kit. In-frame beta chains were kept once TCRdb had trimmed the public reads at Q25 with fastp and called clones with MiXCR. Entries that share a CDR3 protein sequence are merged under the most common genes and DNA. The sample has hundreds of thousands of distinct CDR3 sequences on record, roughly 17% of them singletons. In total, the top ten clones hold around 4% of the sample. The sequencing sample was made of blood. These receptors were collected from a woman in her 30s with Graves' hyperthyroidism.

This clonotype was observed many times. The chain recombines TRBV6-2 or TRBV6-3 with TRBJ1-5; the match to TRBD1 covers 9 bases. Germline V gene sequence: CDR1 MNHEY, CDR2 SVGEGT. The junction had 13 bases not matched to a gene; V was cut back by 4 bases and J by 3 bases. The CDR3 covers 18 residues. This CDR3 reads CASSSSKTGGVINQPQHF. The CDR3 bases are TGTGCCAGCAGTTCTAGTAAAACAGGGGGCGTGATCAATCAGCCCCAGCATTTT.

The V call is TRBV28, the J call TRBJ2-1; D might be TRBD1 or TRBD2, each matching 5 bases. Germline CDR1 reads MDHEN; CDR2 reads SYDVKM. Trimming removed 10 bases at V and 5 bases at J, with 15 bases between. The CDR3 has 13 amino acids. CDR3 DNA: TGTGCCACCAATTCAGGGACCAACAATGAGCAGTTCTTC. Protein: CATNSGTNNEQFF. The variable domain in full, with the rest retrieved from reference TRBV28 and TRBJ2-1, is DVKVTQSSRYLVKRTGEKVFLECVQDMDHENMFWYRQDPGLGLRLIYFSYDVKMKEKGDIPEGYSVSREKKERFSLILESASTNQTSMYLCATNSGTNNEQFFGPGTRLTVL.

J is TRBJ2-5 and V is TRBV11-2; D is possibly TRBD2 (6 bases). Per the germline V gene, CDR1 is SGHAT and CDR2 is FQNNGV. The V end lost 7 bases, the J end lost 3 bases, and 12 bases lay between the germline ends. There are 13 residues in the CDR3. CDR3: CASTYGGKETQYF. In DNA form, the CDR3 reads TGTGCCAGCACCTATGGGGGGAAAGAGACCCAGTACTTC.